This T cell receptor beta chain derives from a study of blood T cell repertoires in COVID-19. Study-wide context: COVID-19 samples from acute and convalescent phases originated in the United States, Italy and Spain. T cells, B-cell-depleted T cells, or PBMCs supplied cDNA or gDNA.

As originally analysed: Amplification of reference gene primers was used by the study to estimate nucleated cell counts. Libraries were prepared by immunoSEQ multiplex PCR; TCRdb keeps only in-frame clonotypes and omits some of them. That table supplies the V and J calls and clone size; D and trimming were determined from the DNA. The data show about 170,000 clones, around four fifths seen once. This clone was seen a single time. While infection was still active, Seattle patients were enrolled and then followed longitudinally. CDR3 length equals 12 residues. V lost 3 bases, J lost 8 bases, and 5 bases lay in between. Looked up from germline, CDR1 is MNHEY and CDR2 is SMNVEV (reference sequence).

Sequenced input: peripheral blood. The chain recombines TRBV27 with TRBJ1-6; no clear D gene. The origin of this receptor is a woman aged 70-85 years with COVID-19, enrolled during active disease. CDR3 residues: CASSLRDSPLHF. The CDR3 bases are TGTGCCAGCAGTTTGAGGGATTCACCCCTCCACTTT.